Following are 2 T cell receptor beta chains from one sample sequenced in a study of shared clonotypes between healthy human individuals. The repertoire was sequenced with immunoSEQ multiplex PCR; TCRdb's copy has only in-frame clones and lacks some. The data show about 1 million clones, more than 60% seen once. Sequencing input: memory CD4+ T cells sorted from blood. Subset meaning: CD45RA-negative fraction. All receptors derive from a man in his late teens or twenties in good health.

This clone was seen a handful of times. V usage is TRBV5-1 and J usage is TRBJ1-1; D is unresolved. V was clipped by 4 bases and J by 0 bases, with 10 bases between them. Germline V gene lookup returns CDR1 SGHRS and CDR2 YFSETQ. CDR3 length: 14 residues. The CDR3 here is CASSLMTVNTEAFF. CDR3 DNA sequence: TGCGCCAGCAGCCTTATGACGGTGAACACTGAAGCTTTCTTT.

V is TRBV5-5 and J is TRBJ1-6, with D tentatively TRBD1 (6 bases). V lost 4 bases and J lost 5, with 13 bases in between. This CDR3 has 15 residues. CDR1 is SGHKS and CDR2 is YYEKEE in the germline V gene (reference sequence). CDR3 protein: CASSRGTMNNSPLHF. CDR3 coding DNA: TGTGCCAGCAGCAGAGGGACAATGAATAATTCACCCCTCCACTTT.